This T cell receptor beta chain was identified during a study of blood T cell repertoires in COVID-19. Some clones are missing from TCRdb's copy, which holds only in-frame ones; the method was immunoSEQ multiplex PCR. The sample has 60,000 to 70,000 clones, around four fifths seen once. The TCR comes from a woman between 65 and 79 years old with acute or convalescent COVID-19. Sequencing input: peripheral blood.

The CDR3 loop is CAISELPEVQPQHF. CDR3 nucleotide sequence: TGTGCCATCAGTGAACTGCCCGAGGTGCAGCCCCAGCATTTT. This chain uses TRBV10-3 with TRBJ1-5; D unclear. Germline V lookup: CDR1 ENHRY, CDR2 SYGVKD. The germline V and J ends were trimmed by 3 bases and 7 bases, with 13 bases remaining between them. The CDR3 runs to 14 residues.